Listed below are T cell receptor beta chains from one sample, sequenced in a study of Ad26.COV2.S vaccination and SARS-CoV-2 variants. Libraries were prepared by immunoSEQ multiplex PCR; TCRdb keeps only in-frame clonotypes and omits some of them. This sample has about 350,000 clones, with about 89% found just once. This sample comprised peripheral blood, obtained in a trial of Ad26.COV2.S vaccine versus placebo. The receptors come from a person between 18 and 65 years old who received the Ad26.COV2.S COVID-19 vaccine or a placebo. The CDR3 runs from the conserved cysteine through the conserved F or W. A D gene is named only where the DNA matches it firmly.

d_call j_call v_call cdr3_aa
. TRBJ1-1 TRBV5-1 CASSFEGENTEAFF
. TRBJ1-1 TRBV2 CASSEGWNTEAFF
. TRBJ2-1 TRBV5-1 CASSLNPSRDYNEQFF
. TRBJ1-2 TRBV12-3/TRBV12-4 CASSPSPGGGYTF
. TRBJ1-1 TRBV15 CATSRDYRVEGNTEAFF
. TRBJ1-5 TRBV19 CASSIRRGNQPQHF
. TRBJ2-7 TRBV24-1 CATRRLGGANRNYYEQYF
. TRBJ2-4 TRBV19 CASSTPQRLAKNIQYF
. TRBJ1-5 TRBV19 CASSISGNNQPQHF
. TRBJ2-4 TRBV6-5 CASSITGGAKNIQYF
. TRBJ2-7 TRBV19 CASSIRVGGSYEQYF
TRBD1 TRBJ1-1 TRBV19 CASNRGTEAFF
. TRBJ2-1 TRBV19 CASSTWDSIVAGYSYNEQFF
. TRBJ1-2 TRBV19 CASTISAQSNYGYTF
. TRBJ1-3 TRBV3-1/TRBV3-2 CASSPGRSGRRNTIYF
. TRBJ2-5 TRBV18 CASSPRVGETQYF
. TRBJ2-7 TRBV30 CACHPTGSEQYF
. TRBJ2-6 TRBV18 CASSGRQLGSGANVLTF